The rows below give T cell receptor beta chains drawn from one sample of a study of PD-1 blockade in classical Hodgkin lymphoma. The method was immunoSEQ multiplex PCR; TCRdb's version includes in-frame clones alone and lacks a portion of them. The table records 40,000 to 45,000 clones, around two thirds of them present only once. The sequencing here drew on peripheral blood mononuclear cells (PBMCs), taken before the fourth cycle of nivolumab. All receptors come from a human donor with classical Hodgkin lymphoma. The CDR3 runs from the conserved cysteine through the conserved F or W. The D gene is left open where the match is weak. Clone size is shown for a subset of rows, as once, few, many or a class of expanded clone.

J: TRBJ2-7
D: TRBD2
size: -
length: 14
V: TRBV7-2
CDR3: CASSRLAESYEQYF
DNA: TGTGCCAGCAGCCGTCTAGCGGAGAGCTACGAGCAGTACTTC

J: TRBJ1-1
D: TRBD1
size: -
length: 14
V: TRBV30
CDR3: CAWSLTQTGREAFF
DNA: TGTGCCTGGAGTCTTACTCAGACAGGGCGTGAAGCTTTCTTT

J: TRBJ1-2
D: -
size: -
length: 16
V: TRBV4-1
CDR3: CASSQDGQGNNYGYTF
DNA: TGCGCCAGCAGCCAAGACGGGCAGGGAAACAACTATGGCTACACCTTC

J: TRBJ2-5
D: -
size: few
length: 13
V: TRBV7-9
CDR3: CASSLEGRETQYF
DNA: TGTGCCAGCAGCTTAGAGGGTAGGGAGACCCAGTACTTC

J: TRBJ2-2
D: -
size: -
length: 15
V: TRBV11-2
CDR3: CASSLVGVPTGELFF
DNA: TGTGCCAGCAGCTTAGTGGGGGTTCCCACCGGGGAGCTGTTTTTT

J: TRBJ2-1
D: -
size: once
length: 15
V: TRBV7-9
CDR3: CASSPSVLRYNEQFF
DNA: TGTGCCAGCAGCCCCTCCGTCTTGCGGTACAATGAGCAGTTCTTC

J: TRBJ2-1
D: -
size: -
length: 12
V: TRBV11-1
CDR3: CASSDIYNEQFF
DNA: TGTGCCAGCTCCGATATTTACAATGAGCAGTTCTTC

J: TRBJ2-1
D: -
size: -
length: 14
V: TRBV27
CDR3: CASSLMRGYNEQFF
DNA: TGTGCCAGCAGTTTAATGCGGGGCTACAATGAGCAGTTCTTC

J: TRBJ2-2
D: -
size: -
length: 16
V: TRBV27
CDR3: CASSSRTRGNTGELFF
DNA: TGTGCCAGCAGTTCGCGCACTAGGGGGAACACCGGGGAGCTGTTTTTT

J: TRBJ2-1
D: TRBD2
size: -
length: 19
V: TRBV5-4
CDR3: CASSAWSSGGKGSYNEQFF
DNA: TGTGCCAGCAGCGCCTGGTCTAGCGGGGGTAAAGGATCCTACAATGAGCAGTTCTTC

J: TRBJ2-1
D: TRBD2
size: -
length: 18
V: TRBV7-8
CDR3: CASSLGGSGGRSYNEQFF
DNA: TGTGCCAGCAGCTTAGGGGGTAGCGGGGGCCGTTCCTACAATGAGCAGTTCTTC

J: TRBJ2-5
D: -
size: -
length: 15
V: TRBV6-6
CDR3: CASTYLSGQRETQYF
DNA: TGTGCCAGCACCTACTTATCTGGACAACGAGAGACCCAGTACTTC

J: TRBJ1-1
D: -
size: -
length: 17
V: TRBV13
CDR3: CASSLGGGEGTNTEAFF
DNA: TGTGCCAGCAGCTTAGGGGGTGGGGAGGGAACGAACACTGAAGCTTTCTTT

J: TRBJ2-3
D: TRBD1
size: -
length: 14
V: TRBV9
CDR3: CASTQGVSTDTQYF
DNA: TGTGCCAGCACCCAGGGGGTAAGCACAGATACGCAGTATTTT

J: TRBJ2-3
D: TRBD1
size: once
length: 15
V: TRBV5-1
CDR3: CASSLGQGRTDTQYF
DNA: TGCGCCAGCAGCTTGGGACAGGGACGGACAGATACGCAGTATTTT

J: TRBJ2-1
D: -
size: few
length: 13
V: TRBV27
CDR3: CASRVQWDNEQFF
DNA: TGTGCCAGCAGAGTTCAATGGGACAATGAGCAGTTCTTC

J: TRBJ1-6
D: -
size: -
length: 18
V: TRBV11-1
CDR3: CASSLFSGASSYNSPLHF
DNA: TGTGCCAGCAGCTTATTCAGCGGCGCTAGCTCCTATAATTCACCCCTCCACTTT

J: TRBJ2-7
D: TRBD2
size: -
length: 14
V: TRBV13
CDR3: CASRLGLAGGPQYF
DNA: TGTGCCAGCCGGTTGGGACTAGCGGGGGGGCCTCAGTACTTC

J: TRBJ2-2
D: -
size: -
length: 15
V: TRBV11-3
CDR3: CASSLDPRYTGELFF
DNA: TGTGCCAGCAGCTTAGACCCCCGGTACACCGGGGAGCTGTTTTTT

J: TRBJ2-5
D: -
size: many
length: 13
V: TRBV25-1
CDR3: CASRGGGGETQYF
DNA: TGTGCCAGCAGAGGAGGGGGTGGAGAGACCCAGTACTTC

J: TRBJ2-7
D: -
size: -
length: 13
V: TRBV28
CDR3: CASSFQGAYEQYF
DNA: TGTGCCAGCAGTTTTCAGGGCGCCTACGAGCAGTACTTC

J: TRBJ1-1
D: TRBD1
size: -
length: 15
V: TRBV11-2
CDR3: CASSTWDRGRTEAFF
DNA: TGTGCCAGCAGCACATGGGACAGGGGGCGGACTGAAGCTTTCTTT

J: TRBJ2-7
D: -
size: once
length: 15
V: TRBV2
CDR3: CASQSRTFSTYEQYF
DNA: TGTGCCAGCCAGAGCCGGACATTTTCAACCTACGAGCAGTACTTC

J: TRBJ1-1
D: -
size: once
length: 14
V: TRBV19
CDR3: CASSIGGSNTEAFF
DNA: TGTGCCAGTAGTATAGGGGGGTCGAACACTGAAGCTTTCTTT

J: TRBJ2-7
D: TRBD1
size: -
length: 15
V: TRBV9
CDR3: CASSVDIRGTYEQYF
DNA: TGTGCCAGCAGCGTAGATATCAGGGGGACCTACGAGCAGTACTTC

J: TRBJ2-7
D: -
size: -
length: 14
V: TRBV7-6
CDR3: CASSLGAVSYEQYF
DNA: TGTGCCAGCAGCTTAGGGGCTGTCTCCTACGAGCAGTACTTC

J: TRBJ2-7
D: TRBD1
size: -
length: 16
V: TRBV4-2
CDR3: CASSQDGTAVSYEQYF
DNA: TGTGCCAGCAGCCAAGATGGGACAGCAGTCTCCTACGAGCAGTACTTC

J: TRBJ1-2
D: -
size: -
length: 16
V: TRBV5-5
CDR3: CASSQDGQGSNYGYTF
DNA: TGCGCCAGCAGCCAAGATGGCCAGGGCTCTAACTATGGCTACACCTTC

J: TRBJ2-3
D: -
size: -
length: 15
V: TRBV21-1
CDR3: CASSKPSGGADTQYF
DNA: TGTGCCAGCAGCAAACCTAGCGGGGGGGCAGATACGCAGTATTTT

J: TRBJ1-1
D: -
size: once
length: 13
V: TRBV29-1
CDR3: CSVEDPGNTEAFF
DNA: TGCAGCGTTGAAGATCCGGGGAACACTGAAGCTTTCTTT

J: TRBJ1-2
D: -
size: -
length: 14
V: TRBV6-1
CDR3: CASSVFEGNYGYTF
DNA: TGTGCCAGCAGTGTTTTTGAGGGGAACTATGGCTACACCTTC

J: TRBJ2-5
D: TRBD2
size: -
length: 14
V: TRBV6-5
CDR3: CATRLAGPQETQYF
DNA: TGTGCCACCAGACTAGCGGGACCTCAAGAGACCCAGTACTTC

J: TRBJ2-7
D: -
size: -
length: 12
V: TRBV28
CDR3: CASTGDPYEQYF
DNA: TGTGCCAGCACAGGGGACCCCTACGAGCAGTACTTC

J: TRBJ1-5
D: -
size: once
length: 15
V: TRBV28
CDR3: CASSRTWDGNQPQHF
DNA: TGTGCCAGCAGCCGGACCTGGGACGGAAATCAGCCCCAGCATTTT

J: TRBJ2-2
D: TRBD1
size: -
length: 15
V: TRBV28
CDR3: CASSAPTGGVGELFF
DNA: TGTGCCAGCAGTGCCCCGACAGGGGGCGTCGGGGAGCTGTTTTTT

J: TRBJ1-2
D: -
size: -
length: 14
V: TRBV5-4
CDR3: CASSLSVGGGDYTF
DNA: TGTGCCAGCAGCTTGTCGGTGGGAGGGGGTGACTACACCTTC

J: TRBJ1-5
D: -
size: few
length: 17
V: TRBV19
CDR3: CASHPFGTLTGNQPQHF
DNA: TGTGCCAGTCATCCCTTTGGGACCCTCACGGGCAATCAGCCCCAGCATTTT

J: TRBJ2-5
D: -
size: -
length: 11
V: TRBV28
CDR3: CASGDLETQYF
DNA: TGTGCCAGCGGGGATTTAGAGACCCAGTACTTC

J: TRBJ1-6
D: TRBD1
size: -
length: 17
V: TRBV5-1
CDR3: CASSFTATGAEDSPLHF
DNA: TGCGCCAGCAGCTTCACCGCGACAGGGGCGGAGGATTCACCCCTCCACTTT

J: TRBJ2-3
D: TRBD2
size: -
length: 14
V: TRBV30
CDR3: CAWSGGGLTDTQYF
DNA: TGTGCCTGGAGCGGGGGGGGGCTTACAGATACGCAGTATTTT

J: TRBJ2-1
D: -
size: -
length: 15
V: TRBV7-2
CDR3: CASSLGLAIYNEQFF
DNA: TGTGCCAGCAGCTTAGGTCTAGCTATATACAATGAGCAGTTCTTC

J: TRBJ2-7
D: -
size: -
length: 14
V: TRBV30
CDR3: CAWRETGSMGEQYF
DNA: TGTGCCTGGAGGGAAACAGGGTCCATGGGCGAGCAGTACTTC

J: TRBJ1-3
D: -
size: few
length: 17
V: TRBV7-9
CDR3: CASSSTTQVPSGNTIYF
DNA: TGTGCCAGCAGCTCGACCACACAGGTTCCCTCTGGAAACACCATATATTTT

J: TRBJ2-5
D: -
size: -
length: 10
V: TRBV20-1
CDR3: CSPLRGNQYF
DNA: TGCAGTCCCCTCAGGGGCAACCAGTACTTC

J: TRBJ1-1
D: TRBD1
size: once
length: 16
V: TRBV6-6
CDR3: CASSYMIDRANTEAFF
DNA: TGTGCCAGCAGTTACATGATCGACAGGGCGAACACTGAAGCTTTCTTT

J: TRBJ2-5
D: -
size: -
length: 15
V: TRBV10-3
CDR3: CAISESGELFETQYF
DNA: TGTGCCATCAGTGAGTCCGGAGAGCTTTTTGAGACCCAGTACTTC

J: TRBJ1-4
D: -
size: once
length: 19
V: TRBV12-1
CDR3: CASSSTGGDSWRGNEKLFF
DNA: TGTGCCAGCAGCTCAACAGGGGGCGACTCATGGCGGGGTAATGAAAAACTGTTTTTT